This TCR beta chain was captured in a study of cytomegalovirus exposure and HLA in healthy donors. Regarding the study as a whole: The authors excluded some V segments, including TRBV6-2 and TRBV6-3, as indistinguishable. Specific recognition of CMV antigens was confirmed in vitro for a few chains (all CMV-associated).

With respect to this clone: Its antigen is still unknown.

There are 13 residues in the CDR3. V was pared by 5 bases and J by 2 bases, with 9 bases between. Germline V CDR1 and CDR2: MNHEY, SMNVEV (reference sequence). The PCR was carried out with 60 Vbeta primers and 13 Jbeta primers. The table came from immunoSEQ multiplex PCR; TCRdb's copy has only in-frame clones and leaves some out. The sample records around 98,000 clones, roughly 76% being singletons. The specimen sequenced was PBMCs. This TCR was recovered from a man in his forties or fifties in good health and CMV-seronegative. J is TRBJ1-2 and V is TRBV27, with D possibly TRBD1 on 5 matching bases. CDR3: CASSRPGNYGYTF. The CDR3, as DNA: TGTGCCAGCAGTCGACCAGGGAACTATGGCTACACCTTC.